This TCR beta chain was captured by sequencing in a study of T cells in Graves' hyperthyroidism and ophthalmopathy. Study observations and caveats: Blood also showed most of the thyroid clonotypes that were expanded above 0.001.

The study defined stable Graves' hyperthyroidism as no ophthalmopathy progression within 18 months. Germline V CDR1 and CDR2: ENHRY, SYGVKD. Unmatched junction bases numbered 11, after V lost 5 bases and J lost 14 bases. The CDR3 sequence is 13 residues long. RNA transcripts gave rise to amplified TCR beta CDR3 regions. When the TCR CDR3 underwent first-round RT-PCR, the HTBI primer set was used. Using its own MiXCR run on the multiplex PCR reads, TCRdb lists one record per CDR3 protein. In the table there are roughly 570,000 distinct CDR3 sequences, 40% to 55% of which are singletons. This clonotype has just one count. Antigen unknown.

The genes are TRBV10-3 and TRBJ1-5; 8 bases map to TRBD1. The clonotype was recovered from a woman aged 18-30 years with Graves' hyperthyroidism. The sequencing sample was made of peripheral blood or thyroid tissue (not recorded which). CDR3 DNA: TGTGCCATCAGTCAGCCAGGGGGCAGGTACGAGCATTTT. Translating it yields CAISQPGGRYEHF.